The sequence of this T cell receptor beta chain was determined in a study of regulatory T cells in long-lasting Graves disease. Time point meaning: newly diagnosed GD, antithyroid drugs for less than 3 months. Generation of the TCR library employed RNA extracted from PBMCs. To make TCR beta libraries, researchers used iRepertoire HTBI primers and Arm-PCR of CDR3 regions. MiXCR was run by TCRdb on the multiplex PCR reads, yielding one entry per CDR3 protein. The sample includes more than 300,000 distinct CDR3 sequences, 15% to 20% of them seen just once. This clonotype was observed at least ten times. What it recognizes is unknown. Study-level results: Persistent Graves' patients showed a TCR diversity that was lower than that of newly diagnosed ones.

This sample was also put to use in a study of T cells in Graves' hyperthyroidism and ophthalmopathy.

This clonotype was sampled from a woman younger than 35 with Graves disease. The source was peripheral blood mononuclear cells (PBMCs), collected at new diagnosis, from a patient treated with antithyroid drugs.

CDR3 sequence reads: CSAGRTAHNEQFF. The DNA of the CDR3 is TGCAGTGCTGGACGGACAGCTCACAATGAGCAGTTCTTC. V is TRBV20-1 and J is TRBJ2-1, with D possibly being TRBD1 (6 bases). The CDR3 has 13 residues. Germline CDR1 DFQATT, CDR2 SNEGSKA (reference sequence). V was trimmed by 5 bases and J by 5 bases, leaving 13 bases between them.